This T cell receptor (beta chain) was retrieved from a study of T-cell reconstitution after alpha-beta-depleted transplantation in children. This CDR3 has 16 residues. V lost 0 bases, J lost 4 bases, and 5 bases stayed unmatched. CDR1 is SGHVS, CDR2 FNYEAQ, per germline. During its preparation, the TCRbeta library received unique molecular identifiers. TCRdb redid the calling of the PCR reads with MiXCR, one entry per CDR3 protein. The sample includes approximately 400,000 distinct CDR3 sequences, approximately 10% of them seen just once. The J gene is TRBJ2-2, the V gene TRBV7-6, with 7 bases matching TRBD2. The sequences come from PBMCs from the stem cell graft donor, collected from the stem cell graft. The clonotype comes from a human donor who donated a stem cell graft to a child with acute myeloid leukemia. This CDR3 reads CASSLALADLTGELFF. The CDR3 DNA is TGTGCCAGCAGCTTAGCCCTAGCGGACCTCACCGGGGAGCTGTTTTTT.